A selection of T cell receptor beta chains follows, all from one sample in a study of blood T cell repertoires in COVID-19. This table comes from immunoSEQ multiplex PCR, and its TCRdb copy is limited to in-frame clones, with some not included. The sample consists of roughly 370,000 clones, about 83% of them appearing once. Sequencing was performed on PBMCs or T cells enriched from blood (not recorded which). These receptors originate from a woman aged 50 to 60 who had recovered from COVID-19. CDR3s include the opening cysteine and the closing phenylalanine or tryptophan. D genes are given only for firm matches. Where a row states a size, it is once, few, many or the class of an expanded clone; other rows omit it.

TRBV7-9	.	TRBD2	TRBJ2-3	17	TGTGCCAGCAGCTTATTAAAGCGGGGGAGACCCACAGATACGCAGTATTTT	CASSLLKRGRPTDTQYF
TRBV10-3	.	TRBD1	TRBJ1-5	15	TGTGCCATCAGTTCCGGGACAGGGATCAATCAGCCCCAGCATTTT	CAISSGTGINQPQHF
TRBV7-8	.	TRBD2	TRBJ2-3	15	TGTGCCAGCAGCTTTAGCGGGGGAATCACAGATACGCAGTATTTT	CASSFSGGITDTQYF
TRBV7-9	.	.	TRBJ1-2	13	TGTGCCAGCAGCTTAGAGGACAGCTCGGGCTACACCTTC	CASSLEDSSGYTF
TRBV11-2	.	TRBD2	TRBJ2-7	13	TGTGCCAGCAGCTCGGGGGGGACCTACGAGCAGTACTTC	CASSSGGTYEQYF
TRBV7-6	.	.	TRBJ1-5	15	TGTGCCAGCAGCTTAGGCGGGGGGGTTGGTCAGCCCCAGCATTTT	CASSLGGGVGQPQHF
TRBV28	.	.	TRBJ2-2	16	TGTGCCAGCAGCCGCTGGAGCCAGGGAAAGACCGGGGAGCTGTTTTTT	CASSRWSQGKTGELFF
TRBV7-2	.	TRBD2	TRBJ2-3	15	TGTGCCAGCAGCGAGGGGACTAGCGGATCCTATACGCAGTATTTT	CASSEGTSGSYTQYF
TRBV19	.	TRBD1	TRBJ2-1	15	TGTGCCAGTAGTCCCGGACAGGGGGCGTTGGGTGAGCAGTTCTTC	CASSPGQGALGEQFF
TRBV5-8	.	.	TRBJ2-7	14	TGTGCCAACAGCGTCCGGGACACAAACTACGAGCAGTACTTC	CANSVRDTNYEQYF
TRBV9	.	.	TRBJ2-6	15	TGTGCCAGCAGCGTAGGCGGTTCTGGGGCCAACGTCCTGACTTTC	CASSVGGSGANVLTF
TRBV18	.	TRBD1	TRBJ1-1	17	TGTGCCAGCTCACCACAAGAGGGGGCGATAGTGAACACTGAAGCTTTCTTT	CASSPQEGAIVNTEAFF
TRBV9	.	.	TRBJ1-5	15	TGTGCCAGCAGCGCGGGGGGTGGAAGCAATCAGCCCCAGCATTTT	CASSAGGGSNQPQHF
TRBV30	.	TRBD2	TRBJ2-5	11	TGTGCCTGGGGCGGGAGCGAGACCCAGTACTTC	CAWGGSETQYF
TRBV10-3	.	.	TRBJ1-1	13	TGTGCCATCAGTATACCGGGAGGTACTGAAGCTTTCTTT	CAISIPGGTEAFF
TRBV29-1	.	.	TRBJ1-2	11	TGCAGCGTCATACGGTCGGGTGGCTACACCTTC	CSVIRSGGYTF
TRBV7-2	.	TRBD2	TRBJ2-1	14	TGTGCCAGCAGCTTTAGCGGGACTCGAAATGAGCAGTTCTTC	CASSFSGTRNEQFF
TRBV7-2	.	.	TRBJ1-3	14	TGTGCCAGCAGCGACCCTAGCTCTGGAAACACCATATATTTT	CASSDPSSGNTIYF
TRBV7-8	.	.	TRBJ2-7	17	TGTGCCAGCAGCGGGGAGACGCCTGGACGGACTTCCTACGAGCAGTACTTC	CASSGETPGRTSYEQYF
TRBV6-2/TRBV6-3	.	.	TRBJ2-7	14	TGTGCCAGCAGCCATCGGCAGGGAGGAGGCGAGCAGTACTTC	CASSHRQGGGEQYF
TRBV9	.	.	TRBJ1-1	19	TGTGCCAGCAGCCCCCGCAATTCTCCAATATTTGGGCTGAACACTGAAGCTTTCTTT	CASSPRNSPIFGLNTEAFF
TRBV6-5	.	TRBD1	TRBJ2-7	15	TGTGCCAGCAGTTATGAGGCAGGGGGTAGGTACGAGCAGTACTTC	CASSYEAGGRYEQYF
TRBV29-1	.	.	TRBJ2-3	12	TGCAGCGGTCTTACAGGGACAGATACGCAGTATTTT	CSGLTGTDTQYF
TRBV7-2	.	TRBD1	TRBJ1-1	14	TGTGCCAGCAGCGAACAGGGGGCGATCACTGAAGCTTTCTTT	CASSEQGAITEAFF
TRBV5-4	.	.	TRBJ2-7	13	TGTGCCAGCAGCTTCGGGAAGGAACTCGAGCAGTACTTC	CASSFGKELEQYF
TRBV5-8	.	.	TRBJ2-5	15	TGTGCCAGCAGCTTGGTGGCAGGGAACCAAGAGACCCAGTACTTC	CASSLVAGNQETQYF
TRBV27	.	TRBD1	TRBJ1-2	14	TGTGCCAGCAGTTCCGGGACAGCCCCAAGGGGCTACACCTTC	CASSSGTAPRGYTF
TRBV4-3	.	TRBD1	TRBJ1-2	16	TGCGCCAGCAGCCACCTAACTGAACAGGGGGGCTATGGCTACACCTTC	CASSHLTEQGGYGYTF
TRBV6-5	.	.	TRBJ1-1	16	TGTGCCAGCAGTTACCCTCCGCGAGGGAAAGGCACTGAAGCTTTCTTT	CASSYPPRGKGTEAFF
TRBV3-1/TRBV3-2	.	.	TRBJ2-5	17	TGTGCCAGCAGCCAGCGCTGGGGAGGCCCTACCCAAGAGACCCAGTACTTC	CASSQRWGGPTQETQYF
TRBV3-1/TRBV3-2	.	TRBD1	TRBJ1-2	14	TGTGCCAGCAGCCAAGGGGACAGGGGTTACGGCTACACCTTC	CASSQGDRGYGYTF
TRBV7-9	.	.	TRBJ1-1	15	TGTGCCAGCAGCAGCAGTCAGGGCGTGAACACTGAAGCTTTCTTT	CASSSSQGVNTEAFF
TRBV6-2/TRBV6-3	.	TRBD2	TRBJ2-5	14	TGTGCCAGCAGTCGAGGAGCGGGGCAAGAGACCCAGTACTTC	CASSRGAGQETQYF
TRBV2	few	TRBD1	TRBJ1-1	14	TGTGCCAGCAGGGCACAGGGGGCGCAGACTGAAGCTTTCTTT	CASRAQGAQTEAFF
TRBV11-2	.	.	TRBJ1-6	14	TGTGCCAGCAGCGTCAGGGGATATAATTCACCCCTCCACTTT	CASSVRGYNSPLHF
TRBV27	once	.	TRBJ1-5	14	TGTGCCAGCAGTCCTGGACAGTTAACTCGGCCCCAGCATTTT	CASSPGQLTRPQHF
TRBV5-1	few	.	TRBJ1-3	17	TGCGCCAGCAGCTTGGAGGTGGCGTCAGGGATAGGAAACACCATATATTTT	CASSLEVASGIGNTIYF
TRBV28	.	TRBD1	TRBJ1-2	15	TGTGCCAGCAGAACAACAGGGGGCCCCTACTATGGCTACACCTTC	CASRTTGGPYYGYTF
TRBV5-8	.	.	TRBJ1-4	14	TGTGCCAGCAGCTTTTTGAGGGTTGGTGAAAAACTGTTTTTT	CASSFLRVGEKLFF
TRBV4-1	.	.	TRBJ1-2	17	TGCGCCAGCAGCCTACCAGAAGGGGCAGGTCACGACTATGGCTACACCTTC	CASSLPEGAGHDYGYTF
TRBV28	few	.	TRBJ1-4	13	TGTGCCAGCAGTCCTTCGGGAGAGGAAAAACTGTTTTTT	CASSPSGEEKLFF
TRBV4-3	few	.	TRBJ2-2	15	TGCGCCAGCAGCCAAGGAGCTACGGGGACCGGGGAGCTGTTTTTT	CASSQGATGTGELFF